A selection of T cell receptor beta chains follows, all from one sample in a study of shared clonotypes between healthy human individuals. Only in-frame clones appear in the TCRdb table, and some are missing; sequencing was by immunoSEQ multiplex PCR. The table lists some 2.1 million clones, about 93% of them singletons. Sequencing was performed on naive CD8+ T cells from PBMCs. These receptors originate from a man younger than 30 in good health. Some clones in this sample may be carry-over from other donors' samples. CDR3s include the opening cysteine and the closing phenylalanine or tryptophan. D genes are given only for firm matches. A row's size may be missing; if present it is once, few, many or a size class.

D | size | J | V | DNA | CDR3
TRBD2 | once | TRBJ2-3 | TRBV7-9 | TGTGCCAGCAGCCTTCGGACTAGCGGGAGGTCGGATACGCAGTATTTT | CASSLRTSGRSDTQYF
TRBD1 | - | TRBJ2-7 | TRBV5-6 | TGTGCCAGCAGCTTGGCCTTGGAGACAGGGGTTCCCTACGAGCAGTACTTC | CASSLALETGVPYEQYF
- | - | TRBJ1-5 | TRBV28 | TGTGCCAGCAGCTTACTGGACGGTAATCAGCCCCAGCATTTT | CASSLLDGNQPQHF
- | - | TRBJ2-1 | TRBV25-1 | TGTGCCAGCAGTGAACGGCGGCCCCACAATGAGCAGTTCTTC | CASSERRPHNEQFF
- | - | TRBJ2-1 | TRBV5-6 | TGTGCCAGCAGCTGGGGTCTTTCCGGGCAGTTCTTC | CASSWGLSGQFF
TRBD2 | - | TRBJ2-2 | TRBV5-4 | TGTGCCGCCCGGGGACTAGCGGGAGGAGCGAACACCGGGGAGCTGTTTTTT | CAARGLAGGANTGELFF
TRBD1 | once | TRBJ2-7 | TRBV29-1 | TGCAGCGTTGACTCCGGGACAGGGGAGCACGAGCAGTACTTC | CSVDSGTGEHEQYF
- | - | TRBJ2-1 | TRBV7-9 | TGTGCCAGCAGCTCCCGGGATTCGGTTATCGATGAGCAGTTCTTC | CASSSRDSVIDEQFF
TRBD1 | - | TRBJ1-3 | TRBV7-8 | TGTGCCAGCAGCTGGGCCGGACAGGGAGGAACCTCCTCTGGAAACACCATATATTTT | CASSWAGQGGTSSGNTIYF
- | once | TRBJ2-7 | TRBV9 | TGTGCCAGCAGCGTAGCTGGAGGGACAGCGATCTACGAGCAGTACTTC | CASSVAGGTAIYEQYF
- | - | TRBJ2-3 | TRBV5-1 | TGCGCCAGCAGTCCTCAGGGTGGCAGGATCACAGATACGCAGTATTTT | CASSPQGGRITDTQYF
- | - | TRBJ2-7 | TRBV2 | TGTGCCAGCAGTGAATCGGGGGTTCTGGATCTCCCGTACTTC | CASSESGVLDLPYF
- | - | TRBJ2-3 | TRBV14 | TGTGCCAGCAGCCCAGGGAATTCAGATACGCAGTATTTT | CASSPGNSDTQYF
- | - | TRBJ2-7 | TRBV19 | TGTGCCAGTAGTATAGAGGGGGCTACAGACGAGCAGTACTTC | CASSIEGATDEQYF
- | - | TRBJ1-1 | TRBV9 | TGTGCCAGCAGCGGAACGGACAGAATCATGAACACTGAAGCTTTCTTT | CASSGTDRIMNTEAFF
TRBD2 | - | TRBJ2-1 | TRBV15 | TGTGCCACCAGCTCCCGTTCCAGCGGGAGTACTTACCCTGAGCAGTTCTTC | CATSSRSSGSTYPEQFF
- | - | TRBJ2-2 | TRBV19 | TGTGCCAGTAGTATAGCCCCCTCCACCGCCGGGGAGCTGTTTTTT | CASSIAPSTAGELFF
- | - | TRBJ2-7 | TRBV29-1 | TGCAGCGTTGAATGGGGGGAGAGGGGCTACGAGCAGTACTTC | CSVEWGERGYEQYF
- | - | TRBJ2-7 | TRBV7-2 | TGTGCCAGCAGCGCAGATTTATACGAGCAGTACTTC | CASSADLYEQYF
- | - | TRBJ2-1 | TRBV29-1 | TGCAGCGTTGTAGGCGGATCCTACAATGAGCAGTTCTTC | CSVVGGSYNEQFF
- | - | TRBJ2-1 | TRBV28 | TGTGCCAGCAGTATCCCGGACGGCCTAGGCAATGAGCAGTTCTTC | CASSIPDGLGNEQFF
- | once | TRBJ2-7 | TRBV27 | TGTGCCAGCAGTCCCAGGGGACCCCCCCTTTACGAGCAGTACTTC | CASSPRGPPLYEQYF
TRBD2 | - | TRBJ2-7 | TRBV7-9 | TGTGCCAGCGAGTGGGCGGGAGGCCCGGGGGAGCAGTACTTC | CASEWAGGPGEQYF
TRBD1 | - | TRBJ2-3 | TRBV15 | TGTGCCACCAGCAGGGGACAGGGGTTAACAGATACGCAGTATTTT | CATSRGQGLTDTQYF
TRBD1 | - | TRBJ2-2 | TRBV7-9 | TGTGCCAGCAGCTTACTAGGACAGGGGGCGAACACCGGGGAGCTGTTTTTT | CASSLLGQGANTGELFF
TRBD1 | - | TRBJ1-1 | TRBV5-6 | TGTGCCAGCAGCTTACAGGGGGCTGGGGCCACTGAAGCTTTCTTT | CASSLQGAGATEAFF
TRBD2 | - | TRBJ2-3 | TRBV4-3 | TGCGCCAGCAGCCAAGGACTAGCGCATAGGGGAACAGATACGCAGTATTTT | CASSQGLAHRGTDTQYF
TRBD1 | - | TRBJ2-1 | TRBV27 | TGTGCCAGCAGTCCGCGCAAGGGGGCCGTCAATGAGCAGTTCTTC | CASSPRKGAVNEQFF
- | - | TRBJ2-7 | TRBV15 | TGTGCCACCAGCAGAGTGGCTAGCTCCTACGAGCAGTACTTC | CATSRVASSYEQYF
TRBD2 | - | TRBJ2-1 | TRBV6-5 | TGTGCCAGCAGTGCGGGACTAGCGGGCTCGAATGAGCAGTTCTTC | CASSAGLAGSNEQFF
- | - | TRBJ2-7 | TRBV10-3 | TGTGCCATCAGTGAGTCTGTGACCTACGAGCAGTACTTC | CAISESVTYEQYF
- | - | TRBJ2-3 | TRBV7-9 | TGTGCCAGCAGCGACGGCACAGATACGCAGTATTTT | CASSDGTDTQYF
TRBD1 | - | TRBJ2-7 | TRBV5-5 | TGTGCCAGCAGCTTGAAGTTGGACAGGGGCCGGGGTTACGAGCAGTACTTC | CASSLKLDRGRGYEQYF
- | - | TRBJ1-5 | TRBV19 | TGTGCCAGTAGTATGCCGTTTGAGGGCAATCAGCCCCAGCATTTT | CASSMPFEGNQPQHF
- | - | TRBJ1-1 | TRBV28 | TGTGCCAGCAGCCCACAGGGTTGGACTGAAGCTTTCTTT | CASSPQGWTEAFF
TRBD2 | - | TRBJ2-1 | TRBV11-2 | TGTGCCAGCAGCGTACTAGCGGGAGGGCAGAATGAGCAGTTCTTC | CASSVLAGGQNEQFF
- | - | TRBJ2-3 | TRBV6-4 | TGTGCCAGCAGTGAGGGAACTAGCACAGATACGCAGTATTTT | CASSEGTSTDTQYF
TRBD1 | - | TRBJ1-4 | TRBV4-3 | TGCGCCAGCAGCCATACCCTGGACAGGGGAGGAGAAAAACTGTTTTTT | CASSHTLDRGGEKLFF
TRBD1 | once | TRBJ2-1 | TRBV30 | TGTGCCTGGAGTCTACCGCAGGGGGTAAGGGACAATGAGCAGTTCTTC | CAWSLPQGVRDNEQFF
- | - | TRBJ1-5 | TRBV28 | TGTGCCAGCAGTTTAAGGCCCATTAGCAATCAGCCCCAGCATTTT | CASSLRPISNQPQHF
TRBD2 | once | TRBJ2-3 | TRBV6-1 | TGTGCCAGCAGTGATCGCCTAGCGGGAAAGAGCACAGATACGCAGTATTTT | CASSDRLAGKSTDTQYF
- | - | TRBJ2-1 | TRBV27 | TGTGCCAGCAGTTTCTGGACTACGGATGAGCAGTTCTTC | CASSFWTTDEQFF
TRBD2 | - | TRBJ2-3 | TRBV29-1 | TGCAGCGTTGTTGGTAGCGGGAGGGCTGGGTCGGCAGATACGCAGTATTTT | CSVVGSGRAGSADTQYF
TRBD2 | once | TRBJ2-1 | TRBV7-9 | TGTGCCAGCAGCTTAGATTTCTTGGCGGGAGGGAATGAGCAGTTCTTC | CASSLDFLAGGNEQFF
TRBD1 | once | TRBJ1-1 | TRBV14 | TGTGCCAGCAGCTTACAGACAGGGGGCTGGGACACTGAAGCTTTCTTT | CASSLQTGGWDTEAFF
TRBD2 | - | TRBJ2-1 | TRBV13 | TGTGCCAGCAGCGCCCCCCCGAGCGGGAGCTTCGATGAGCAGTTCTTC | CASSAPPSGSFDEQFF
- | - | TRBJ1-1 | TRBV5-4 | TGTGCCAGCAGCGACGGACCGGTGAGAGCTTTCTTT | CASSDGPVRAFF
- | - | TRBJ1-1 | TRBV5-1 | TGCGCCAGCAGCCCGGGACCGACTACGAACACTGAAGCTTTCTTT | CASSPGPTTNTEAFF
- | - | TRBJ1-1 | TRBV7-9 | TGTGCCAGCAGCCGGGGTTTTGCTGAAGCTTTCTTT | CASSRGFAEAFF
TRBD1 | - | TRBJ2-1 | TRBV19 | TGTGCCAGTAGTTGGGACAGGGGGATACCCTACAATGAGCAGTTCTTC | CASSWDRGIPYNEQFF
- | - | TRBJ1-3 | TRBV4-3 | TGCGCCAGCAGCAACGGCGGGGGCTATGGAAACACCATATATTTT | CASSNGGGYGNTIYF
- | few | TRBJ1-5 | TRBV11-2 | TGTGCCAGCAGCTTAGAGTTAGGCCAGCCCCAGCATTTT | CASSLELGQPQHF
TRBD2 | - | TRBJ2-1 | TRBV15 | TGTGCCACCAGCAGAGATAGCGGGAGGGGGATTGTCGGGGCAAATGAGCAGTTCTTC | CATSRDSGRGIVGANEQFF
- | - | TRBJ1-5 | TRBV27 | TGTGCCAGCAGTCCCACAGGAGGCAATCAGCCCCAGCATTTT | CASSPTGGNQPQHF